This paragraph covers one T cell receptor (beta chain) sequence. Its antigen is undetermined. This entry comes from a study of synovial regulatory T cells in juvenile arthritis. Across the study: A few patients were therapy-naive; over five received methotrexate alone.

This CDR3 is built from 15 residues. Only the protein sequence is given. Germline values: CDR1 MNHNY, CDR2 SVGAGI (reference sequence). The study, taken as a whole, reports: Synovial Teff and blood CPL repertoires partially overlapped with iaTreg TCR repertoires, which were largely patient-private.

Only in-frame clones appear in the TCRdb table, and some are missing; sequencing was by immunoSEQ multiplex PCR. The table lists 9,000 to 10,000 clones. The V call is TRBV6-6, the J call TRBJ2-1; TCRdb gives TRBD2 as the D gene, but with no DNA this cannot be confirmed. Sequenced input: Treg cells from blood. The subset denotes: remaining (HLA-DR-negative) circulating blood Treg cells. This TCR was recovered from a donor between 2 and 29 years old with juvenile idiopathic arthritis. The CDR3 spells CASKQSASGNNEQFF.